The 14 T cell receptor beta chains below all came from one sample that was sequenced in a study of long-term antiretroviral therapy in people with HIV. Researchers ran immunoSEQ v3.0 at survey level. Libraries were prepared by immunoSEQ multiplex PCR; TCRdb keeps only in-frame clonotypes and omits some of them. This sample has 35,000 to 55,000 clones; more than 90% occur once, and the top ten carry 2.5% to 3.5%. The sample was unsorted PBMCs, taken 3.7 years after starting antiretroviral therapy. These receptors all come from a woman between 50 and 59 years old with HIV.

Of note for this clone: The DNA is omitted, as the CDR3 cannot be located on it reliably, and the CDR3 follows TCRdb's listing. The CDR3 here is CASTYRCQPQHF. This sequence joins TRBV21-1 and TRBJ1-5; TRBD1, the table's D call, was not compared with the DNA. TRBV21-1 is designated a pseudogene. The CDR3 is made up of 12 amino acids, end residues included.

V is TRBV10-1 and J is TRBJ1-4; tentatively, D is TRBD1 (5 bases). This CDR3 contains 16 residues. Germline CDR1 is WNHNN and CDR2 is SYGVQD (reference sequence). V lost 0 bases, J lost 0 bases, and 8 bases lay in between. The CDR3: CASSESGGPTNEKLFF. For the CDR3, the DNA is TGCGCCAGCAGTGAGTCGGGGGGACCAACTAATGAAAAACTGTTTTTT.

The chain combines TRBV29-1 with TRBJ2-5; weak D call: TRBD1 (5 bases). The CDR3 length is 16 residues. The germline CDR1 and CDR2 sequences are SQVTM and ANQGSEA. Deletions cut 2 bases from V and 5 bases from J, with 21 bases between. The CDR3 nucleotides read TGCAGCGTTGAAAGTTGGCCCAGTGGGTCAGGGGAGACCCAGTACTTC. It specifies CSVESWPSGSGETQYF.

The V gene is TRBV11-1, the J gene TRBJ2-3, with 13 bases identical to TRBD2. Trimming took 3 bases from V and 2 from J; bases not matched to a gene: 5. Germline values: CDR1 SGHAT, CDR2 FQDESV (reference sequence). This CDR3 has 17 residues. Here the CDR3 DNA reads TGTGCCAGCAGCTTGGGTGGACTAGCGGGGGACACAGATACGCAGTATTTT. This translates into CASSLGGLAGDTDTQYF.

The count of this clone is one. The CDR3 sequence: CASSYLRSGQETQYF. The CDR3 nucleotides are TGTGCCAGCAGTTACCTGAGGAGCGGGCAAGAGACCCAGTACTTC. This chain links TRBV6-5 with TRBJ2-5; perhaps TRBD2 as D (6 bases). There are 15 residues in the CDR3. Per the germline V gene, CDR1 is MNHEY and CDR2 is SVGAGI. V lost 2 bases and J 2 bases, leaving 12 bases between the germline ends.

V gene TRBV5-6 combines with J gene TRBJ1-2; no reliable D call. Germline V lookup: CDR1 SGHDT, CDR2 YYEEEE. The CDR3 is 17 amino acids. Between the trimmed V and J ends, which lost 2 bases and 3 bases, there was a span of 20 bases. The CDR3, as DNA: TGTGCCAGCAGCTTATCTGTGGTTGTCCCACGAGACTATGGCTACACCTTC. Translating it yields CASSLSVVVPRDYGYTF.

Comment on this clone: Within the sample, other DNA sequences also encode this same CDR3. The genes are TRBV5-1 and TRBJ2-7; D unresolved. Germline CDR1 reads SGHRS; CDR2 reads YFSETQ. Trimming stripped 0 bases from V and 0 bases from J, with 7 bases between. CDR3 length: 14 amino acids. The CDR3 DNA follows: TGCGCCAGCAGCTTGGCAGGCGGCTCCTACGAGCAGTACTTC. Its translation: CASSLAGGSYEQYF.

This rearrangement joins TRBV10-3 to TRBJ2-1, with TRBD2 matching over 11 bases. With V trimmed by 2 bases and J by 6 bases, 12 bases remained unmatched. The CDR3 has 18 residues. Germline assignment: CDR1 ENHRY and CDR2 SYGVKD. The CDR3 DNA follows: TGTGCCATCAGTGAGGAGATAGCGGGGGGGCGGCGTACCAATGAGCAGTTCTTC. Translating gives CAISEEIAGGRRTNEQFF.

V usage is TRBV7-9 and J usage is TRBJ1-2, with 9 bases aligning to TRBD1. CDR3 length equals 16 residues. Looked up from germline, CDR1 is SEHNR and CDR2 is FQNEAQ (reference sequence). The ends lost 4 bases at V and 3 bases at J; junction bases unmatched: 9. The CDR3 coding sequence is TGTGCCAGCAGCTCCTCCTCGGGACAGGGATACTATGGCTACACCTTC. Protein: CASSSSSGQGYYGYTF.

This clone was recorded only once. This chain uses TRBV9 with TRBJ2-6, with 9 bases aligning to TRBD1. CDR3 length: 15 residues. Germline loops: CDR1 SGDLS, CDR2 YYNGEE. V lost 4 bases to trimming and J lost 10 bases; unmatched junction nucleotides: 9. CDR3 sequence: CASSPQGQGNNVLTF. Written as DNA, the CDR3 is TGTGCCAGCAGCCCCCAGGGACAGGGCAATAACGTCCTGACTTTC.

The chain combines TRBV7-3 with TRBJ2-2; 11 bases match TRBD2. Germline CDR1 SGHTA, CDR2 FQGTGA. The CDR3 contains 17 residues. V dropped 6 bases and J dropped 3; count of bases not matched to a gene: 9. CDR3 region: CASSSPLAGGDTGELFF. The CDR3 region has the DNA TGTGCCAGCAGTAGTCCTCTAGCGGGGGGCGACACCGGGGAGCTGTTTTTT.

This clone was picked up a small number of times. The chain employs TRBV19 and TRBJ1-1; weak D call: TRBD1 (6 bases). The CDR3 has 17 amino acids. V was cut by 0 bases and J by 0 bases, with 14 bases left in between. In germline, CDR1 is LNHDA, CDR2 SQIVND (reference sequence). This chain's CDR3 is CASSIDPRGIVNTEAFF. CDR3 nucleotides: TGTGCCAGTAGTATAGATCCCAGGGGTATAGTGAACACTGAAGCTTTCTTT.

The chain couples TRBV6-4 to TRBJ2-1; 9 positions match TRBD1. The junction had 5 bases not matched to a gene; V was cut back by 3 bases and J by 8 bases. Germline values: CDR1 MRHNA, CDR2 SNTAGT. This CDR3 spans 14 amino acids. CDR3 amino acids: CASSERTGGYEQFF. Written as DNA, the CDR3 is TGTGCCAGCAGTGAGAGAACAGGGGGCTATGAGCAGTTCTTC.

The rearrangement uses TRBV5-4 and TRBJ1-4, with TRBD1 identical over 7 bases. Germline-derived CDR1 and CDR2 are SGHNT and YYREEE (reference sequence). The V and J ends lost 4 bases and 3 bases, in that order; junction bases with no gene match: 12. This CDR3 comprises 17 residues. In DNA, the CDR3 is TGTGCCAGCAGCCCCTCACAGGGGCTTACTGCTAATGAAAAACTGTTTTTT. Its protein is CASSPSQGLTANEKLFF.